This entry is about one T cell receptor beta chain. Antigen: not known. The record originates from a study of cytomegalovirus exposure and HLA in healthy donors. Nominally healthy donors provided the samples, though records likely missed some immune exposures. Per germline, CDR1 MNHEY and CDR2 SMNVEV (reference sequence). With V trimmed by 2 bases and J by 5 bases, 1 base remained unmatched. The CDR3 consists of 14 residues. In the PCR, 60 Vbeta and 13 Jbeta primers were used. Method: immunoSEQ multiplex PCR; TCRdb's copy keeps in-frame clones and lacks some. The sample contains about 92,000 clones, 80% of which appear only once. Broader study findings: Evidence from a later analysis indicated that most CMV-associated TCR beta chains looked HLA-restricted. The study had only CMV serostatus as immune exposure information. When analyzed later, a missense DCLRE1C variant was found to be linked to TCR beta V- and J-gene trimming.

The gene calls are TRBV27 and TRBJ2-1, with 9 bases that match TRBD2. Sequenced material: PBMCs. The TCR sequence derives from a man younger than 35 in good health and CMV-seronegative. The CDR3 region is CASSLAGGHNEQFF. DNA for the CDR3: TGTGCCAGCAGTTTAGCGGGGGGGCACAATGAGCAGTTCTTC.